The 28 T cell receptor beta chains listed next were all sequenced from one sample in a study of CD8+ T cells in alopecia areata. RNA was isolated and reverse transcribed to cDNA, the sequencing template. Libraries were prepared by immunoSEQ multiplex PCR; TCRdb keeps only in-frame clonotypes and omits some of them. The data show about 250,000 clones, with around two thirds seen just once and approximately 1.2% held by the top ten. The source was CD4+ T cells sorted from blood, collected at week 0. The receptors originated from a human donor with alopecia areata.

CDR3 protein: CASSSGQGNSPLHF. In nucleotides, the CDR3 is TGTGCCAGTAGTTCGGGACAGGGGAATTCACCCCTCCACTTT. The chain couples TRBV19 to TRBJ1-6, with TRBD1 identical over 10 bases. The CDR3 length is 14 residues. Germline V gives CDR1 LNHDA, CDR2 SQIVND (reference sequence). Trimming removed 5 bases from V and 7 bases from J; junction bases left unmatched: 2.

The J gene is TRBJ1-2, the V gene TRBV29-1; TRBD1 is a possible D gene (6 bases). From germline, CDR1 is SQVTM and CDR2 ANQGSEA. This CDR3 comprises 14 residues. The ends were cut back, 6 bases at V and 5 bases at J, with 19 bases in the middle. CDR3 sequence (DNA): TGCAGCGTGCAAACAGGGTTATCCGCTTATGGCTACACCTTC. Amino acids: CSVQTGLSAYGYTF.

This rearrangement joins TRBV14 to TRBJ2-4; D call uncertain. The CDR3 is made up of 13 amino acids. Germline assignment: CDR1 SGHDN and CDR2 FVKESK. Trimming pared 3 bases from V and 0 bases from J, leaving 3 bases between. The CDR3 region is CASSHLAKNIQYF. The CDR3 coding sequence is TGTGCCAGCAGCCACTTAGCCAAAAACATTCAGTACTTC.

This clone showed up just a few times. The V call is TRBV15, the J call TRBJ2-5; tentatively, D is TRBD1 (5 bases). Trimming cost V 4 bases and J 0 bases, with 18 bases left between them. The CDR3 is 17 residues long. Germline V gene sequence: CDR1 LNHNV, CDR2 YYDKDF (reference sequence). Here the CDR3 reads CATSTIPWGSYQETQYF. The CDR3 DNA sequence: TGTGCCACCAGCACAATCCCCTGGGGCTCCTACCAAGAGACCCAGTACTTC.

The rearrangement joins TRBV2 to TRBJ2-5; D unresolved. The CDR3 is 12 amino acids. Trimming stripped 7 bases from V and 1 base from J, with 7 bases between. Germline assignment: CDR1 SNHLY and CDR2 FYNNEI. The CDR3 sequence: CASTWPQETQYF. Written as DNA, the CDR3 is TGTGCCAGCACGTGGCCCCAAGAGACCCAGTACTTC.

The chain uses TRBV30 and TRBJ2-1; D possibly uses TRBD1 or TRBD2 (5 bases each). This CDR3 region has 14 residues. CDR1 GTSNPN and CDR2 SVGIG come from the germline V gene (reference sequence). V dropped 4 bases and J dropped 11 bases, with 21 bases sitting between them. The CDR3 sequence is CAWTSPPGPGQQFF. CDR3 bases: TGTGCCTGGACGAGCCCTCCGGGACCTGGACAGCAGTTCTTC.

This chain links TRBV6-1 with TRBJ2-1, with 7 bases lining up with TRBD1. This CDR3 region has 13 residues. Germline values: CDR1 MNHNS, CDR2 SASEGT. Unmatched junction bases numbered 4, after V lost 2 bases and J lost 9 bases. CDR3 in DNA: TGTGCCAGCAGTGAACCACAGGGGCCTGAGCAGTTCTTC. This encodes CASSEPQGPEQFF.

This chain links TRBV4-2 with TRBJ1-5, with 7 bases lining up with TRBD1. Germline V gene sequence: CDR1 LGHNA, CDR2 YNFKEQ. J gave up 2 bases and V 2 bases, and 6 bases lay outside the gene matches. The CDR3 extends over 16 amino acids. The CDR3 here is CASSQHDRVGNQPQHF. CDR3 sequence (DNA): TGTGCCAGCAGCCAACATGACAGGGTAGGCAATCAGCCCCAGCATTTT.

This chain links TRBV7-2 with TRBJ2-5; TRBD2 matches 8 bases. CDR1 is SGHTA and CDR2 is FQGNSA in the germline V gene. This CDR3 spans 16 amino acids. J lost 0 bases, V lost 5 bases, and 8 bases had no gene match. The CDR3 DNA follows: TGTGCCAGCAGCCCCCGGACTAGCTTGTACCAAGAGACCCAGTACTTC. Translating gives CASSPRTSLYQETQYF. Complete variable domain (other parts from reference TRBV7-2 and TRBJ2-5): GAGVSQSPSNKVTEKGKDVELRCDPISGHTALYWYRQSLGQGLEFLIYFQGNSAPDKSGLPSDRFSAERTGGSVSTLTIQRTQQEDSAVYLCASSPRTSLYQETQYFGPGTRLLVL.

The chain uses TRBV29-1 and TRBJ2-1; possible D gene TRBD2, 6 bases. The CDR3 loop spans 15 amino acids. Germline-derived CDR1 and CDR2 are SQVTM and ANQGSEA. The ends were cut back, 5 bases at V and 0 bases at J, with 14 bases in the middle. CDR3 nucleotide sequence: TGCAGCGTTCGGGGCGGGGTCAGCTCCTACAATGAGCAGTTCTTC. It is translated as CSVRGGVSSYNEQFF.

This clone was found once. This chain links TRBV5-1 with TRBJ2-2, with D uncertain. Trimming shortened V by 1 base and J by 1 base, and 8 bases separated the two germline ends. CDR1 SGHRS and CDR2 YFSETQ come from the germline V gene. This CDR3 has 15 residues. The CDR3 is CASSLSAKNTGELFF. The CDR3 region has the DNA TGCGCCAGCAGCTTGTCGGCTAAGAACACCGGGGAGCTGTTTTTT.

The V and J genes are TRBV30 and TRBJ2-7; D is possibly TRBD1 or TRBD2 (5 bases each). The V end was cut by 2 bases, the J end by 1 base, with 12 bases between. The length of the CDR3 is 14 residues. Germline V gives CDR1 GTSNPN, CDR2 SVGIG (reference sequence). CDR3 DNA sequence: TGTGCCTGGAGTCGGGCAGGGAGATCCTACGAGCAGTACTTC. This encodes CAWSRAGRSYEQYF.

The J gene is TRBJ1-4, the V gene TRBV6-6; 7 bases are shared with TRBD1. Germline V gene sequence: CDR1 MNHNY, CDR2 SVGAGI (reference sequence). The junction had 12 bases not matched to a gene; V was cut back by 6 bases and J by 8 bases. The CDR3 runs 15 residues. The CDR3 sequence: CASSPLTGIREKLFF. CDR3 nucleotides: TGTGCCAGCAGCCCGTTGACAGGGATAAGGGAAAAACTGTTTTTT.

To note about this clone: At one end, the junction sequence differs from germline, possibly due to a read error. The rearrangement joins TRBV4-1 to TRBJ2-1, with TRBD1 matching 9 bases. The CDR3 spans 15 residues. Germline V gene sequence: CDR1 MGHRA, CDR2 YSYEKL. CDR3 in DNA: TGTGCCAGCAGCTCGACCGGGACAGGGTTCAATGAGCAGTTCTTC. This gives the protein CASSSTGTGFNEQFF.

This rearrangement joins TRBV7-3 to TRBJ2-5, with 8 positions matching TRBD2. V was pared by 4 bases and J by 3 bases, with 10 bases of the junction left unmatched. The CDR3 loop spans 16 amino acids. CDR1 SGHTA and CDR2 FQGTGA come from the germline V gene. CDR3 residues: CASSSGGGRNKETQYF. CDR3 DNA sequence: TGTGCCAGCAGCTCCGGCGGGGGGAGAAACAAAGAGACCCAGTACTTC.

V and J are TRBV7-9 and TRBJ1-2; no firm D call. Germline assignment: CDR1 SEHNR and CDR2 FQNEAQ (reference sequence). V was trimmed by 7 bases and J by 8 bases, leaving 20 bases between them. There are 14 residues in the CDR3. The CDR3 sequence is CASTIEVPASGYTF. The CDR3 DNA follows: TGTGCCAGCACCATAGAGGTTCCGGCATCAGGCTACACCTTC.

CDR3 sequence: CAWSSGASYEQYF. For the CDR3, the DNA is TGTGCCTGGAGTTCCGGAGCGTCCTACGAGCAGTACTTC. The chain has TRBV30 and TRBJ2-7; D is uncertain. Germline V lookup: CDR1 GTSNPN, CDR2 SVGIG (reference sequence). The V gene lost 2 bases and the J gene lost 1 base, with 9 bases spanning the gap. The CDR3 runs 13 residues. The entire variable domain, with the rest obtained from reference TRBV30 and TRBJ2-7, is as follows: SQTIHQWPATLVQPVGSPLSLECTVEGTSNPNLYWYRQAAGRGLQLLFYSVGIGQISSEVPQNLSASRPQDRQFILSSKKLLLSDSGFYLCAWSSGASYEQYFGPGTRLTVT.

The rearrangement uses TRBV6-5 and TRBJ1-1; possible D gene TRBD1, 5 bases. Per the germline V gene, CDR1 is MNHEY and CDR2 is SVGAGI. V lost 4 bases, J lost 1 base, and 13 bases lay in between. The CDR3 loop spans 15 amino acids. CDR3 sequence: CASSSYGAANTEAFF. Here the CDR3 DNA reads TGTGCCAGCAGTTCATATGGGGCGGCGAACACTGAAGCTTTCTTT.

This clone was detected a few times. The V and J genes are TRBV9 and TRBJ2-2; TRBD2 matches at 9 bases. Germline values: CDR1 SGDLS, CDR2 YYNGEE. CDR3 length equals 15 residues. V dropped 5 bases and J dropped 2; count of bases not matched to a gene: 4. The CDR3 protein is CASRASGVNTGELFF. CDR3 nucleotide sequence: TGTGCCAGCAGGGCTAGCGGGGTCAACACCGGGGAGCTGTTTTTT.

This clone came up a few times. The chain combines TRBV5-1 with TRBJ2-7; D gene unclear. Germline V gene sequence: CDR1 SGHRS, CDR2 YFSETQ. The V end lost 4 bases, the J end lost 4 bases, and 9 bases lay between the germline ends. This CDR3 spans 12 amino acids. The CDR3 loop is CASSPVGYEQYF. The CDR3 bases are TGCGCCAGCAGCCCAGTAGGGTACGAGCAGTACTTC.

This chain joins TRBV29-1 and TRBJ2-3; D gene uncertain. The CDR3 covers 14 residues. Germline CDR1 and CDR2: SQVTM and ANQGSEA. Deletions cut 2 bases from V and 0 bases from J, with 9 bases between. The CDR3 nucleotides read TGCAGCGTTGAATTACGCACTAGCACAGATACGCAGTATTTT. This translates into CSVELRTSTDTQYF.

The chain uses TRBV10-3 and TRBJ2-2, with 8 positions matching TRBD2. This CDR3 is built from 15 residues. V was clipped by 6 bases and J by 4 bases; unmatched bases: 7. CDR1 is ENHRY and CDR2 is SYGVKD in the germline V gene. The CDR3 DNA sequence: TGTGCCATCAGGGGGAGCGGGGGCACCACCGGGGAGCTGTTTTTT. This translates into CAIRGSGGTTGELFF.

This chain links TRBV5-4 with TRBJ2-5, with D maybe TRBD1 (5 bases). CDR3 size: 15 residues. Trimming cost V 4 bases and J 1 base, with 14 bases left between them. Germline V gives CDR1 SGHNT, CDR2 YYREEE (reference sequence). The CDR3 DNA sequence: TGTGCCAGCAGCGTGGTAGGGGAAAGCCAAGAGACCCAGTACTTC. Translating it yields CASSVVGESQETQYF.

CDR3 in DNA: TGCGCCAGCAGCTTGGGACAGGGGATTAGCACAGATACGCAGTATTTT. Residues: CASSLGQGISTDTQYF. V is TRBV5-1 and J is TRBJ2-3; 8 bases line up with TRBD1. J lost 0 bases, V lost 0 bases, and 3 bases had no gene match. The CDR3 totals 16 residues. In germline, CDR1 is SGHRS, CDR2 YFSETQ.

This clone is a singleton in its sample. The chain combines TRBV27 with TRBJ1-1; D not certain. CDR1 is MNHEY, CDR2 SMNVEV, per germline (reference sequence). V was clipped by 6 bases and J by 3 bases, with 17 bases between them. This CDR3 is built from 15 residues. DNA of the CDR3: TGTGCCAGCAGCACAAGGGCAGGACTATACACTGAAGCTTTCTTT. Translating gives CASSTRAGLYTEAFF.

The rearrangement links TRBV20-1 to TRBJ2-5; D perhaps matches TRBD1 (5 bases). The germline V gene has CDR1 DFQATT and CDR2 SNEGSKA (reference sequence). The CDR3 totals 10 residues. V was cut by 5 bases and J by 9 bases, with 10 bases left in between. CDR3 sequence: CSAYGQAQYF. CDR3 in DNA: TGCAGTGCTTATGGACAAGCCCAGTACTTC.

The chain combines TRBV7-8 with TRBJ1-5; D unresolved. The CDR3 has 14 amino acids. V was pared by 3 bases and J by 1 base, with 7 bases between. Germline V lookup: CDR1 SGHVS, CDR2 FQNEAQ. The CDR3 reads CASSFEGSNQPQHF. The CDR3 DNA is TGTGCCAGCAGCTTCGAAGGGAGCAATCAGCCCCAGCATTTT.

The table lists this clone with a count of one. For the CDR3, the DNA is TGTGCCATCAGTGAGTCTGCGGGGGGGTACGAGCAGTACTTC. It is translated as CAISESAGGYEQYF. The chain combines TRBV10-3 with TRBJ2-7; 9 nucleotides align to TRBD2. Losses at the gene ends were 0 bases for V and 4 bases for J; bases not matched to a gene: 1. CDR3 length: 14 residues. In germline, CDR1 is ENHRY, CDR2 SYGVKD.